The entry below describes one T cell receptor beta chain. Sequenced by immunoSEQ multiplex PCR; TCRdb stores in-frame clones only, minus some. The table has roughly 180,000 clones, roughly 81% seen once; the top ten hold 9.5% to 12%. Trimming left V 4 bases short and J 9 bases short, with 18 bases between. Looked up from germline, CDR1 is SGHAT and CDR2 is FQNNGV. The CDR3 is 14 residues long. This record comes from a study of blood T cell repertoires in COVID-19. Study at large: The United States, Italy and Spain provided the acute and convalescent COVID-19 samples.

The chain joins TRBV11-2 to TRBJ2-5, with a tentative D call TRBD2 (6 bases). Sequencing used peripheral blood. The TCR sequence derives from a woman aged 40 to 55 with COVID-19, enrolled during active disease. The chain's CDR3 is CASSYGTLDQAQYF. CDR3 in DNA: TGTGCCAGCAGCTACGGGACTTTGGACCAGGCCCAGTACTTC.